This entry is about one TCR beta chain. An end of the junction does not agree with germline; a read error may underlie this. Germline assignment: CDR1 SSHAT and CDR2 FNYEAQ (reference sequence). There are 13 residues in the CDR3. Assay used: immunoSEQ multiplex PCR; TCRdb lists only in-frame clones, some missing. The profile shows around 80,000 clones, around 92% of them singletons. This sample is drawn from a study of T cell changes during pregnancy in multiple sclerosis. V and J are TRBV7-7 and TRBJ2-3; D ambiguous. Specimen: peripheral blood, collected before pregnancy. This clonotype was obtained from a female donor with multiple sclerosis, enrolled in a pregnancy study. Here the CDR3 reads CASSRVLKDTQYF. As DNA, the CDR3 is TGTGCTAGCAGCCGGGTTTTGAAGGATACGCAGTATTTT. Full variable domain (remainder filled in from reference TRBV7-7 and TRBJ2-3): GAGVSQSPRYKVTKRGQDVTLRCDPISSHATLYWYQQALGQGPEFLTYFNYEAQPDKSGLPSDRFSAERPEGSISTLTIQRTEQRDSAMYRCASSRVLKDTQYFGPGTRLTVL.